The rows below give T cell receptor beta chains drawn from one sample of a study of blood T cell repertoires in COVID-19. TCRdb's table, derived via immunoSEQ multiplex PCR, lists solely in-frame clones and lacks some. The table records tens of thousands of clones, approximately 86% of them present only once. The sequenced material came from peripheral blood. All receptors come from a man aged 35 to 55 with COVID-19, enrolled during active disease. CDR3s include the opening cysteine and the closing phenylalanine or tryptophan. A D gene is named only where the DNA matches it firmly. The size field is filled for only some rows; it gives once, few, many or a size class.

D gene: NA
V gene: TRBV10-3
clone size: NA
J gene: TRBJ2-2
CDR3 DNA: TGTGCCATCAGTCCCCCTGGGGGGAAGAACACCGGGGAGCTGTTTTTT
CDR3 protein: CAISPPGGKNTGELFF

D gene: TRBD2
V gene: TRBV29-1
clone size: NA
J gene: TRBJ2-5
CDR3 DNA: TGCAGCGTTGGACGTGGGGGGGAAGAGACCCAGTACTTC
CDR3 protein: CSVGRGGEETQYF

D gene: TRBD2
V gene: TRBV7-2
clone size: NA
J gene: TRBJ2-7
CDR3 DNA: TGTGCCAGCACCCGCTGGGAGGGCTCCCACGAGCAGTACTTC
CDR3 protein: CASTRWEGSHEQYF

D gene: TRBD1
V gene: TRBV14
clone size: NA
J gene: TRBJ1-1
CDR3 DNA: TGTGCCAGCAGCCTAGCCGGGACAGCCTACGGAGCTTTCTTT
CDR3 protein: CASSLAGTAYGAFF

D gene: NA
V gene: TRBV6-6
clone size: NA
J gene: TRBJ2-2
CDR3 DNA: TGTGCCAGCAGTACCCAGTCCGGGGAGCTGTTTTTT
CDR3 protein: CASSTQSGELFF

D gene: TRBD1
V gene: TRBV6-5
clone size: NA
J gene: TRBJ1-2
CDR3 DNA: TGTGCCAGCACCCCCCAGACAGGGAACGGTGGCTACACCTTC
CDR3 protein: CASTPQTGNGGYTF

D gene: TRBD2
V gene: TRBV11-2
clone size: NA
J gene: TRBJ2-7
CDR3 DNA: TGTGCCAGCAGCTACAGGACTAGCGGGGGTTCGGGCGAGCAGTACTTC
CDR3 protein: CASSYRTSGGSGEQYF

D gene: TRBD1
V gene: TRBV9
clone size: NA
J gene: TRBJ1-4
CDR3 DNA: TGTGCCAGCAACCCGGGACAGCTAAATGAAAAACTGTTTTTT
CDR3 protein: CASNPGQLNEKLFF

D gene: NA
V gene: TRBV19
clone size: NA
J gene: TRBJ2-1
CDR3 DNA: TGTGCCAGTAGGCGTACAGGATACTCCTACAATGAGCAGTTCTTC
CDR3 protein: CASRRTGYSYNEQFF

D gene: NA
V gene: TRBV4-1
clone size: NA
J gene: TRBJ1-3
CDR3 DNA: TGCGCCAGCAGCCAAGATCTGAGCTCTGGAAACACCATATATTTT
CDR3 protein: CASSQDLSSGNTIYF

D gene: NA
V gene: TRBV6-6
clone size: NA
J gene: TRBJ1-1
CDR3 DNA: TGTGCCAGCAATCGCGTAGGGGACACTGAAGCTTTCTTT
CDR3 protein: CASNRVGDTEAFF

D gene: TRBD1
V gene: TRBV7-8
clone size: NA
J gene: TRBJ1-2
CDR3 DNA: TGTGCCAGCAGCACACGGACAGGGGCCGATTACTATGGCTACACCTTC
CDR3 protein: CASSTRTGADYYGYTF

D gene: TRBD2
V gene: TRBV6-2/TRBV6-3
clone size: NA
J gene: TRBJ2-3
CDR3 DNA: TGTGCCAGCAGTTACCCCGCGGGGGGTAGCACAGATACGCAGTATTTT
CDR3 protein: CASSYPAGGSTDTQYF

D gene: TRBD1
V gene: TRBV3-1/TRBV3-2
clone size: NA
J gene: TRBJ2-1
CDR3 DNA: TGTGCCAGCAGCCAAGGGGGGACAGGGAGTATGCAGTTCTTC
CDR3 protein: CASSQGGTGSMQFF

D gene: NA
V gene: TRBV15
clone size: once
J gene: TRBJ2-7
CDR3 DNA: TGTGCCACCAGCAGAGATCGGGGTAGCGTTGAGCAGTACTTC
CDR3 protein: CATSRDRGSVEQYF

D gene: NA
V gene: TRBV19
clone size: few
J gene: TRBJ1-1
CDR3 DNA: TGTGCCAGTAGTATAGCGGGGGACCTTAATGGGAACACTGAAGCTTTCTTT
CDR3 protein: CASSIAGDLNGNTEAFF

D gene: TRBD2
V gene: TRBV2
clone size: NA
J gene: TRBJ2-5
CDR3 DNA: TGTGCCAGCAGTGAAGACCTCGGGGGGGCGAAGACCCAGTACTTC
CDR3 protein: CASSEDLGGAKTQYF

D gene: NA
V gene: TRBV14
clone size: NA
J gene: TRBJ1-1
CDR3 DNA: TGTGCCAGCAGCCAAGATGCAGGCCAGATTGAAGCTTTCTTT
CDR3 protein: CASSQDAGQIEAFF

D gene: NA
V gene: TRBV7-8
clone size: NA
J gene: TRBJ2-2
CDR3 DNA: TGTGCCAGCAGCTTTGGGCCAGCGGGGAACACCGGGGAGCTGTTTTTT
CDR3 protein: CASSFGPAGNTGELFF

D gene: NA
V gene: TRBV29-1
clone size: NA
J gene: TRBJ2-7
CDR3 DNA: TGCAGCGTTGAGTCCACCTACGAGCAGTACTTC
CDR3 protein: CSVESTYEQYF

D gene: NA
V gene: TRBV28
clone size: NA
J gene: TRBJ1-1
CDR3 DNA: TGTGCCAGCAGTCCGCTTGGTGGCCTGAACACTGAAGCTTTCTTT
CDR3 protein: CASSPLGGLNTEAFF

D gene: TRBD1
V gene: TRBV11-2
clone size: NA
J gene: TRBJ1-6
CDR3 DNA: TGTGCCAGCAGCCAATCCAGCCAGGGGGCTGAGGCCTTT
CDR3 protein: CASSQSSQGAEAF

D gene: NA
V gene: TRBV27
clone size: NA
J gene: TRBJ2-7
CDR3 DNA: TGTGCCAGCAGTCCACCGACAGGTGGGCTTCGGGAGCAGTACTTC
CDR3 protein: CASSPPTGGLREQYF

D gene: NA
V gene: TRBV5-1
clone size: NA
J gene: TRBJ2-3
CDR3 DNA: TGCGCCAGCAGCTGGACTGGCACAGATACGCAGTATTTT
CDR3 protein: CASSWTGTDTQYF

D gene: TRBD2
V gene: TRBV4-2
clone size: NA
J gene: TRBJ2-4
CDR3 DNA: TGTGCCAGCAGCCAAGGGGGGACTAGTAGCCTAGGAAGCATTCAGTACTTC
CDR3 protein: CASSQGGTSSLGSIQYF

D gene: TRBD1
V gene: TRBV7-9
clone size: NA
J gene: TRBJ2-5
CDR3 DNA: TGTGCCAGCGGGGGACCAAAGGGGGCCCACTCTCAAGAGACCCAGTACTTC
CDR3 protein: CASGGPKGAHSQETQYF

D gene: NA
V gene: TRBV5-4
clone size: NA
J gene: TRBJ1-4
CDR3 DNA: TGTGCCAGCAGCTCCTCCCTGACAGCCGAATTAGAAAAACTGTTTTTT
CDR3 protein: CASSSSLTAELEKLFF

D gene: NA
V gene: TRBV3-1/TRBV3-2
clone size: NA
J gene: TRBJ2-1
CDR3 DNA: TGTGCCAGCAGCCAAGTAACACCCTTGGAGGAGAAGCAGTTCTTC
CDR3 protein: CASSQVTPLEEKQFF

D gene: TRBD1
V gene: TRBV6-5
clone size: NA
J gene: TRBJ2-7
CDR3 DNA: TGTGCCAGCAGTTACACTTGGGACAGTTCCTACGAGCAGTACTTC
CDR3 protein: CASSYTWDSSYEQYF

D gene: TRBD1
V gene: TRBV4-2
clone size: NA
J gene: TRBJ2-1
CDR3 DNA: TGTGCCAGTCAAACGGCCCTCGGGACAGGCTACAATGAGCAGTTCTTC
CDR3 protein: CASQTALGTGYNEQFF

D gene: TRBD1
V gene: TRBV27
clone size: NA
J gene: TRBJ2-7
CDR3 DNA: TGTGCCAGCAGCGGGACAGGGGATAATGAGCAGTACTTC
CDR3 protein: CASSGTGDNEQYF

D gene: NA
V gene: TRBV19
clone size: NA
J gene: TRBJ1-5
CDR3 DNA: TGTGCCAGTAGTTTGGGCACGATTAGCAATCAGCCCCAGCATTTT
CDR3 protein: CASSLGTISNQPQHF

D gene: TRBD1
V gene: TRBV5-1
clone size: NA
J gene: TRBJ2-1
CDR3 DNA: TGCGCCAGCGGAACAGGACAGGCCTACAATGAGCAGTTCTTC
CDR3 protein: CASGTGQAYNEQFF

D gene: TRBD1
V gene: TRBV7-9
clone size: NA
J gene: TRBJ2-3
CDR3 DNA: TGTGCCAGCAGCCAAAACCGGGACAGGAGCACAGATACGCAGTATTTT
CDR3 protein: CASSQNRDRSTDTQYF

D gene: NA
V gene: TRBV7-9
clone size: NA
J gene: TRBJ1-2
CDR3 DNA: TGTGCCAGCAGCGCCCAGGGGCCCAATGCGGATGGCTACACCTTC
CDR3 protein: CASSAQGPNADGYTF

D gene: TRBD2
V gene: TRBV5-1
clone size: NA
J gene: TRBJ2-1
CDR3 DNA: TGCGCCAGCAGCCCGGGACTAGCGGGAAACAATGAGCAGTTCTTC
CDR3 protein: CASSPGLAGNNEQFF

D gene: NA
V gene: TRBV5-1
clone size: once
J gene: TRBJ1-1
CDR3 DNA: TGCGCCACCGGAGAGCCTACAGGGAATCTTTTCTTT
CDR3 protein: CATGEPTGNLFF

D gene: NA
V gene: TRBV28
clone size: NA
J gene: TRBJ1-4
CDR3 DNA: TGTGCCAGCAGTTCCCAAGGGGCAACTAATGAAAAACTGTTTTTT
CDR3 protein: CASSSQGATNEKLFF

D gene: TRBD1
V gene: TRBV6-5
clone size: NA
J gene: TRBJ1-1
CDR3 DNA: TGTGCCAGTTCCCCGGGACAGGGGGCGCATAAAGCTTTCTTT
CDR3 protein: CASSPGQGAHKAFF

D gene: TRBD1
V gene: TRBV5-1
clone size: NA
J gene: TRBJ2-7
CDR3 DNA: TGCGCCAGCAGCTACCGGGACAGGGGCTACGAGCAGTACTTC
CDR3 protein: CASSYRDRGYEQYF

D gene: TRBD2
V gene: TRBV27
clone size: NA
J gene: TRBJ2-7
CDR3 DNA: TGTGCCAGCAGTAGGCCGACTAGCGGGGGTTACGAGCAGTACTTC
CDR3 protein: CASSRPTSGGYEQYF

D gene: TRBD1
V gene: TRBV2
clone size: NA
J gene: TRBJ2-1
CDR3 DNA: TGTGCCAGCAGGTCGGGACAGGGAGGCACCCTCGCCTACAATGAGCAGTTCTTC
CDR3 protein: CASRSGQGGTLAYNEQFF

D gene: NA
V gene: TRBV6-2/TRBV6-3
clone size: NA
J gene: TRBJ2-1
CDR3 DNA: TGTGCCAGCAGTTACTACGGGTTGTCCAATGAGCAGTTCTTC
CDR3 protein: CASSYYGLSNEQFF

D gene: TRBD1
V gene: TRBV6-5
clone size: NA
J gene: TRBJ1-1
CDR3 DNA: TGTGCCAGCAGTTACTCCCGGACAGGGAACACTGAAGCTTTCTTT
CDR3 protein: CASSYSRTGNTEAFF

D gene: NA
V gene: TRBV4-1
clone size: NA
J gene: TRBJ1-5
CDR3 DNA: TGCGCCAGCAGCCAAGATGTAGGAGGAAATCAGCCCCAGCATTTT
CDR3 protein: CASSQDVGGNQPQHF

D gene: NA
V gene: TRBV2
clone size: NA
J gene: TRBJ1-2
CDR3 DNA: TGTGCCAGCAATCAAGGGGGGGAGGGCTACACCTTC
CDR3 protein: CASNQGGEGYTF